This is a list of T cell receptor beta chains from one sample in a study of T-cell memory formation after mild COVID-19. One entry per CDR3 protein, called by TCRdb with MiXCR from the 5' RACE reads. This sample yields roughly 180,000 distinct CDR3 sequences, of which approximately 10% are seen a single time; 3.5% to 4% belongs to the top ten. Sequenced: PBMCs or a T cell subset sorted from them (not recorded which). These receptors originate from a man younger than 35 who had mild COVID-19 (a few samples of this study predate the infection). Cell type and time point are not known. The conserved cysteine and the conserved F or W are not part of the CDR3 here. Fields, in order: clone size, V gene, J gene, CDR3 protein. For some rows the clone size is stated as once, few or many, or as a class when expanded; others skip it.

size: -; V: TRBV5-1; J: TRBJ2-7; CDR3: ASSVTGPYEQY
size: -; V: TRBV5-1; J: TRBJ2-3; CDR3: ASKWALADTQY
size: -; V: TRBV29-1; J: TRBJ1-1; CDR3: SAQDRVNTEAF
size: -; V: TRBV5-4; J: TRBJ2-5; CDR3: ASSLSTAPQETQY
size: once; V: TRBV29-1; J: TRBJ1-2; CDR3: SVFQGTDYGYT
size: -; V: TRBV5-1; J: TRBJ1-2; CDR3: ASSFSQGASGYT
size: few; V: TRBV6-6; J: TRBJ1-6; CDR3: ASSSATGKGGSPLH
size: few; V: TRBV7-2; J: TRBJ2-3; CDR3: ASSLRQGADTQY
size: many; V: TRBV2; J: TRBJ2-5; CDR3: ASSDVGQETQY
size: few; V: TRBV2; J: TRBJ1-2; CDR3: ASSEDANYGYT
size: few; V: TRBV2; J: TRBJ2-3; CDR3: ASSETSGSTDTQY
size: few; V: TRBV5-1; J: TRBJ2-5; CDR3: ASSLAPDREETQY
size: few; V: TRBV20-1; J: TRBJ2-3; CDR3: SARVAGTVSTDTQY
size: few; V: TRBV12-3/TRBV12-4; J: TRBJ1-2; CDR3: ASSTPGRNVLANYGYT
size: many; V: TRBV20-1; J: TRBJ2-3; CDR3: SAITSGAADTQY
size: few; V: TRBV4-2; J: TRBJ1-3; CDR3: ASSQPGQAGNTIY
size: -; V: TRBV9; J: TRBJ2-6; CDR3: ASSVRASGAGANVLT
size: -; V: TRBV10-3; J: TRBJ1-1; CDR3: AISEGQRSEAF
size: few; V: TRBV12-3/TRBV12-4; J: TRBJ1-6; CDR3: ASSLQSSYNSPLH
size: -; V: TRBV6-5; J: TRBJ2-2; CDR3: ASRDSGTGELF
size: few; V: TRBV5-5; J: TRBJ2-3; CDR3: ASSLVQGGGIDTQY
size: -; V: TRBV4-1; J: TRBJ2-5; CDR3: ASSQGGDGWETQY
size: few; V: TRBV14; J: TRBJ2-3; CDR3: ASSRDSLDTQY
size: many; V: TRBV7-8; J: TRBJ1-1; CDR3: ASSPLMNTEAF
size: many; V: TRBV11-1; J: TRBJ2-7; CDR3: ASSRGQGYEQY
size: -; V: TRBV5-1; J: TRBJ1-2; CDR3: ASSLKSTGLNYGYT
size: few; V: TRBV5-1; J: TRBJ2-6; CDR3: ASRDGLRSLSGANVLT
size: -; V: TRBV7-2; J: TRBJ1-4; CDR3: ASSSQGVGWEKLF
size: few; V: TRBV6-2/TRBV6-3; J: TRBJ2-1; CDR3: ASSPRLAGGPDEQF
size: -; V: TRBV21-1; J: TRBJ1-1; CDR3: ASSRRGVNTEAF
size: -; V: TRBV3-1; J: TRBJ2-5; CDR3: ASIRQGASGTQY
size: -; V: TRBV11-1; J: TRBJ2-1; CDR3: ASSPRQGARNEQF
size: -; V: TRBV5-6; J: TRBJ1-2; CDR3: ASSLPAGNYGYT
size: few; V: TRBV5-1; J: TRBJ1-5; CDR3: ASSLRGKRQPQH
size: few; V: TRBV20-1; J: TRBJ2-7; CDR3: SANAGGREY
size: -; V: TRBV7-6; J: TRBJ2-5; CDR3: ASSQMAGLETQY
size: few; V: TRBV2; J: TRBJ1-5; CDR3: ASSYPARLNQPQH
size: few; V: TRBV6-6; J: TRBJ1-1; CDR3: ASTPDRASTEAF
size: -; V: TRBV7-2; J: TRBJ2-2; CDR3: ASGPLRGGNPGELF
size: many; V: TRBV29-1; J: TRBJ2-7; CDR3: SVVEMGYEQY
size: few; V: TRBV20-1; J: TRBJ1-2; CDR3: SGIEGARDYGYT
size: many; V: TRBV4-1; J: TRBJ2-2; CDR3: ASSTLRTSGGTNTGELF
size: -; V: TRBV4-3; J: TRBJ2-6; CDR3: ASSQVPWTLSGANVLT
size: few; V: TRBV6-2/TRBV6-3; J: TRBJ2-5; CDR3: ASSPEPNKETQY
size: once; V: TRBV5-1; J: TRBJ2-1; CDR3: ASNGGDEQF
size: few; V: TRBV3-1; J: TRBJ2-2; CDR3: ASSQARAGGPRELF
size: many; V: TRBV7-3; J: TRBJ2-2; CDR3: ASSLSETGELF
size: many; V: TRBV7-9; J: TRBJ2-7; CDR3: ASSQDRGYYEQY
size: many; V: TRBV2; J: TRBJ1-6; CDR3: ASRDRASSYNSPLH
size: few; V: TRBV19; J: TRBJ2-7; CDR3: ASSIRQSGEQY
size: few; V: TRBV30; J: TRBJ2-7; CDR3: AWSAGDRGYEQY
size: -; V: TRBV5-1; J: TRBJ1-2; CDR3: ASSVQQGADYGYT
size: few; V: TRBV12-3/TRBV12-4; J: TRBJ1-2; CDR3: ASSLGENYGYT
size: -; V: TRBV5-6; J: TRBJ1-6; CDR3: ASSLRGSYNSPLH
size: few; V: TRBV7-8; J: TRBJ1-6; CDR3: ASSPSGSPHSPLH